Included here is one T cell receptor beta chain sequence, with context. Its antigen remains unknown. Scientists made TCR beta libraries using UMI-labeled 5' RACE. TCRdb reprocessed the 5' RACE reads, keeping one entry per CDR3 protein, no DNA. The sample has approximately 7,000 distinct CDR3 sequences; the top ten hold approximately 23%. The data originate from a study of human CD8 memory T cell subsets. Enriched by negative magnetic separation, total CD8+ T cells were obtained. This CDR3 region has 11 residues. Germline CDR1 and CDR2: LNHDA and SQIVND (reference sequence). Study-level results: Stem-like memory and precursor exhausted T cells, unlike effector memory cells, were similarly highly diverse.

The gene calls are TRBV19 and TRBJ2-7; checking the TCRdb D call of TRBD1 is not possible without DNA. The TCR comes from a human donor in good health. Input material: CD8+ stem-like memory T cells (TSCM and TCM) sorted from PBMCs. Subset: stem-like memory CD8 T cells (TSTEM), CCR7+ PD-1- TIGIT-. The chain's CDR3 is CASSPGTEQYF.